This TCR beta chain was profiled in a study of metastatic and nonmetastatic thyroid tumors. Nobody among the patients had been given any treatment before thyroid surgery. With MiXCR, TCRdb reprocessed the PCR reads. The repertoire has more than 10,000 clones, 30% of them found once; the top ten carry about a sixth. V was cut by 3 bases and J by 6 bases, with 22 bases left in between. This CDR3 is 16 amino acids long. CDR1 and CDR2 (germline): DFQATT, SNEGSKA (reference sequence). The table lists this clone with many counts. This chain joins TRBV20-1 and TRBJ2-3; D unclear. The sequence came from a female donor with papillary thyroid cancer or a benign thyroid nodule (not recorded which). Some clones in this sample may be carry-over from other donors' samples. The specimen sequenced was tumor tissue. The CDR3 DNA follows: TGCAGTGCTAGGGTTGTTATGGACCGGATGGGCGATACGCAGTATTTT. Translated, it gives CSARVVMDRMGDTQYF.